Reported below is one T cell receptor beta chain. Its antigen remains unknown. The junction does not match germline at one end; this may be a read error. This entry comes from a study of Ad26.COV2.S vaccination and SARS-CoV-2 variants. Study findings and constraints: Vaccine recipients posted higher spike-specific TCR breadth than their placebo counterparts. Total T cell responses may have been underestimated by the TCR breadth and depth analyses. Vaccine and placebo recipients had similar non-spike TCR breadth.

Germline V gene lookup returns CDR1 LGHDT and CDR2 YNNKEL (reference sequence). The CDR3 spans 16 residues. As for treatment: over 15 received Ad26.COV2.S at low or high dose, single or two shots; 5 received placebo; per-sample allocation not given. Collection of the samples took place on day 63 after the first injection of vaccine or placebo. The data were produced by immunoSEQ multiplex PCR, yet TCRdb's version contains in-frame clones alone and is incomplete. Among about 440,000 clones listed, roughly 88% were seen once. The sample consisted of peripheral blood, taken in a trial of Ad26.COV2.S vaccine versus placebo. This TCR came from a person aged 18-65 years who received the Ad26.COV2.S COVID-19 vaccine or a placebo. The rearrangement links TRBV3-1 (or the pseudogene TRBV3-2) to TRBJ1-4; D remains ambiguous. In nucleotides, the CDR3 is TGTGCCAGGAGCCCAGATACGAGGGCAACTAATGAAAAACTGTTTTTT. Translation: CARSPDTRATNEKLFF.